This passage covers 3 T cell receptor beta chains from one sample sequenced in a study of cytomegalovirus exposure and HLA in healthy donors (dated by TCRdb to the late 2010s). Receptor amplification or capture employed the immunoSEQ multiplex PCR assay. For the multiplex PCR, a mixture combining 60 forward primers for TCR Vbeta segments and 13 reverse primers for TCR Jbeta segments was used. TCRdb's version of the immuneACCESS table is confined to in-frame rearrangements and falls short of the full clone set. An unresolved V gene accounts for under half of the shortfall where checked; the remainder is of unknown origin. For this sample the table gives roughly 200,000 clones, of which just over 75% were detected only once. The ten largest clones add up to more than 3.5% of the sample. Sequencing input: PBMCs. Source of these receptors: a woman aged 60 to 75 in good health and CMV-seropositive.

CDR3 nucleotide sequence: TGTGCCATCAGTGGGTCAGGGGGCTATGGCTACACCTTC. It encodes CAISGSGGYGYTF. The rearrangement uses TRBV10-3 and TRBJ1-2, with 7 bases lining up with TRBD1. CDR1 is ENHRY and CDR2 is SYGVKD in the germline V gene. The CDR3 sequence is 13 residues long. Trimming removed 4 bases from V and 4 bases from J; junction bases left unmatched: 3.

The chain employs TRBV30 and TRBJ2-5; tentatively, D is TRBD2 (6 bases). Trimming removed 0 bases from V and 11 bases from J, with 16 bases in between. Germline CDR1 GTSNPN, CDR2 SVGIG (reference sequence). CDR3 size: 13 residues. The CDR3 here is CAWSVRSGGEQYF. CDR3 DNA: TGTGCCTGGAGTGTGCGGAGTGGAGGGGAGCAGTACTTC.

This clone was seen repeatedly, ten times or more. This chain connects TRBV2 to TRBJ2-2; possibly TRBD1 for D (6 bases). Trimming removed 4 bases at V and 5 bases at J, with 14 bases between. This CDR3 has 15 residues. Germline CDR1 reads SNHLY; CDR2 reads FYNNEI. The CDR3 loop reads CASSVAGVQTGELFF. CDR3 nucleotides: TGTGCCAGCAGTGTCGCAGGGGTTCAGACCGGGGAGCTGTTTTTT.